Listed here is a single T cell receptor beta chain. Different DNA sequences within this sample yield the same CDR3. This entry comes from a study of shared clonotypes between healthy human individuals. Sequenced by immunoSEQ multiplex PCR; TCRdb stores in-frame clones only, minus some. Of about 1.5 million clones listed, nearly 99% are singletons. V gave up 0 bases and J gave up 0 bases, with 7 bases separating them. The CDR3 consists of 15 residues. The germline V gene has CDR1 SGHRS and CDR2 YFSETQ. The sequence derives from a man aged 30-40 years in good health. Specimen: naive CD4+ T cells sorted from blood. As to subset: CD45RA+ positively selected. The chain employs TRBV5-1 and TRBJ1-3; D uncertain. CDR3 amino acids: CASSLGSSSGNTIYF. CDR3 sequence (DNA): TGCGCCAGCAGCTTGGGCAGTAGCTCTGGAAACACCATATATTTT.